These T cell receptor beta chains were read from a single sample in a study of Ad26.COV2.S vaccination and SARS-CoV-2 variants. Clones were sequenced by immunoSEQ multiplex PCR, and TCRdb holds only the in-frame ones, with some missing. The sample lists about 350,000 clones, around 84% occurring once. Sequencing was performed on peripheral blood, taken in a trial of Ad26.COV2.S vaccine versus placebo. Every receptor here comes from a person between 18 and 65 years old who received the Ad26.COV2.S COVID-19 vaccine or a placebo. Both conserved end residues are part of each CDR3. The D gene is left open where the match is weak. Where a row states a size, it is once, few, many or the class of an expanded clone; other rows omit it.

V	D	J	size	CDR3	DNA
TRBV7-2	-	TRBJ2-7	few	CASSLVVGGSYEQYF	TGTGCCAGCAGCTTAGTAGTCGGAGGCAGCTACGAGCAGTACTTC
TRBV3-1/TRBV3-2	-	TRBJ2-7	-	CASSQDPGLAYEQYF	TGTGCCAGCAGCCAAGATCCAGGTCTCGCGTACGAGCAGTACTTC
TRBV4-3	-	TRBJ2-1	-	CASSQAHRADYNEQFF	TGCGCCAGCAGCCAAGCCCACCGTGCGGACTACAATGAGCAGTTCTTC
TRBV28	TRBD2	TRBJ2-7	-	CASSRPLAGNYEQYF	TGTGCCAGCAGCCGCCCCTTAGCGGGAAACTACGAGCAGTACTTC
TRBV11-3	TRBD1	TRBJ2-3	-	CASSLFRGDTQYF	TGTGCCAGCAGCTTATTCAGGGGGGATACGCAGTATTTT
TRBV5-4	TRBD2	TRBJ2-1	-	CASRGGGANNEQFF	TGTGCCAGTAGGGGCGGGGGGGCCAACAATGAGCAGTTCTTC
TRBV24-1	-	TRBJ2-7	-	CATSDPGSSYEQYF	TGTGCCACCAGTGACCCCGGATCCTCCTACGAGCAGTACTTC
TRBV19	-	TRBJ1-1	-	CASSVQGSTEAFF	TGTGCCAGTAGTGTTCAGGGGAGCACTGAAGCTTTCTTT
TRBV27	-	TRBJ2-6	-	CASSSPHMSSGANVLTF	TGTGCCAGCAGTTCCCCCCACATGAGCTCTGGGGCCAACGTCCTGACTTTC
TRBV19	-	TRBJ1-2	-	CASSPGTRRTNYGYTF	TGTGCCAGTAGCCCCGGAACGAGACGGACTAACTATGGCTACACCTTC
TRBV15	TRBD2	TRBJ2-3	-	CATSRVLAGSDTQYF	TGTGCCACCAGCAGAGTTCTAGCGGGATCAGATACGCAGTATTTT
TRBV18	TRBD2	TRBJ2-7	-	CASSPPAKRESEQYF	TGTGCCAGCTCACCACCGGCGAAGCGGGAGAGCGAGCAGTACTTC
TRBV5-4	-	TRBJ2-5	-	CASSLGQEETQYF	TGTGCCAGCAGCTTGGGGCAGGAAGAGACCCAGTACTTC
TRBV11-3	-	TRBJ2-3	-	CASSLDLPGTSTDTQYF	TGTGCCAGCAGCTTAGACCTACCCGGGACTAGCACAGATACGCAGTATTTT
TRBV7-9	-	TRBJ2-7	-	CASSPTSNPYEQYF	TGTGCCAGCAGCCCGACTAGTAACCCCTACGAGCAGTACTTC
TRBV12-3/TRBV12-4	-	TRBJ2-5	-	CASSYSQETQYF	TGTGCCAGCAGTTACAGCCAAGAGACCCAGTACTTC
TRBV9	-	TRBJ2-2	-	CASSVGHLNTGELFF	TGTGCCAGCAGCGTAGGGCATCTGAACACCGGGGAGCTGTTTTTT
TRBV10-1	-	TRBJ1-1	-	CASSEDSTEAFF	TGCGCCAGCAGTGAGGACTCCACTGAAGCTTTCTTT
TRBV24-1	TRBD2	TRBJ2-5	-	CATSDYHSGSLETQYF	TGTGCCACCAGTGATTACCATAGCGGGAGTTTAGAGACCCAGTACTTC
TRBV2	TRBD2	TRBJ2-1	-	CASSPRTSGSSEQFF	TGTGCCAGCAGCCCTAGGACTAGCGGGAGCTCTGAGCAGTTCTTC
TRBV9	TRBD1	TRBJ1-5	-	CASSWTGDPNQPQHF	TGTGCCAGCAGCTGGACAGGGGACCCAAATCAGCCCCAGCATTTT
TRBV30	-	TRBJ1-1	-	CAWSVGRNTEAFF	TGTGCCTGGAGTGTAGGTCGAAACACTGAAGCTTTCTTT
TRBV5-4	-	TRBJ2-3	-	CASSLEVNPSTDTQYF	TGTGCCAGCAGCTTGGAAGTCAACCCTAGCACAGATACGCAGTATTTT